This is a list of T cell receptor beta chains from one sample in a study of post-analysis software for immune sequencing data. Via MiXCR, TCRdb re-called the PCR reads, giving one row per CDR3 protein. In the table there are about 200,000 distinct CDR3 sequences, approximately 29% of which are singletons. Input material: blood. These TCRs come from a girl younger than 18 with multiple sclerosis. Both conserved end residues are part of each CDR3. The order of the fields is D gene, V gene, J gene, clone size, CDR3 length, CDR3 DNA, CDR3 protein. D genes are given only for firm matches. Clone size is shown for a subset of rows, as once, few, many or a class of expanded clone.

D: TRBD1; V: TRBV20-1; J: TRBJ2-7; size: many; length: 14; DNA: TGCAGTGCTGAACACAGGGGGCGAGGATACGAGCAGTACTTC; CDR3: CSAEHRGRGYEQYF
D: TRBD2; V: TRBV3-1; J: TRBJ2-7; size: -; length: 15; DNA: TGTGCCAGCAGCCAAGCCGTGGGACTAGCGTTTGAGCAGTACTTC; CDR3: CASSQAVGLAFEQYF
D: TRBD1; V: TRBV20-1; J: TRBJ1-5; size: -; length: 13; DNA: TGCAGTGCTGGACAGGGACGCAATCAGCCCCAGCATTTT; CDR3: CSAGQGRNQPQHF
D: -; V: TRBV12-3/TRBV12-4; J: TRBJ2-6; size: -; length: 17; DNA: TGTGCCAGCAGTTTGGGGCTTGGGTTACATGGGGCCAACGTCCTGACTTTC; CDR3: CASSLGLGLHGANVLTF
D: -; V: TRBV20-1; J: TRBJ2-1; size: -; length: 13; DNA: TGCAGTGCTCACGCAGAACTAGGGGATGAGCAGTTCTTC; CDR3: CSAHAELGDEQFF
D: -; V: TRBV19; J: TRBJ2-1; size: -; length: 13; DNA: TGTGCCAGTAGTACCCCAGCTTACAATGAGCAGTTCTTC; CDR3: CASSTPAYNEQFF
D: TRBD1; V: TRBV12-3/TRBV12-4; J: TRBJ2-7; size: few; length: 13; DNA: TGTGCCAGCGCACGGGACAGATCCTACGAGCAGTACTTC; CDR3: CASARDRSYEQYF
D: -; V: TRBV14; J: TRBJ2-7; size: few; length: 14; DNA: TGTGCCAGCAGCCAAAGGACAAGCCGTCCCGAGCAGTACTTC; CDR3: CASSQRTSRPEQYF
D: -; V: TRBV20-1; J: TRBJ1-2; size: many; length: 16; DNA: TGCAGTGCTAGAGTTACCCCGGGAGGCGCCTACTATGGCTACACCTTC; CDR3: CSARVTPGGAYYGYTF
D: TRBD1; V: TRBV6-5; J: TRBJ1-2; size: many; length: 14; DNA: TGTGCCAGCAGTCGACAGGGGGCCCACTATGGCTACACCTTC; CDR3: CASSRQGAHYGYTF
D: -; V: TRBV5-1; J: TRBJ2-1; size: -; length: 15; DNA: TGCGCCAGCAGCTTGGGATCGGGATCGTACAATGAGCTGTTCTTC; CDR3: CASSLGSGSYNELFF
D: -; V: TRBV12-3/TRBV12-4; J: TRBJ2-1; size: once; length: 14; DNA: TGTGCCAGCAGTTTGGGGACACCCAACAATGAGCAGTTCTTC; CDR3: CASSLGTPNNEQFF
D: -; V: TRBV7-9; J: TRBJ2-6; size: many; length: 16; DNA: TGTGCCAGCAGCCTCGTACCGCTCTCTGGGGCCAACGTCCTGACTTTC; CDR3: CASSLVPLSGANVLTF
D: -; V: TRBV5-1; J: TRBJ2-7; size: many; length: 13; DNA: TGCGCCAGCAGCTTGCCAGATTCCTACGAGCAGTACTTC; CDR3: CASSLPDSYEQYF
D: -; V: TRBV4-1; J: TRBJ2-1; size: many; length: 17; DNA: TGCGCCAGCAGCCAAGGTCTAGCGCACCTCTCCTACAATGAGCAGTTCTTC; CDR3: CASSQGLAHLSYNEQFF
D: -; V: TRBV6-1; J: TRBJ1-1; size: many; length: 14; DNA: TGTGCCAGCAGGACCACAGGTGGGAACACTGAAGCTTTCTTT; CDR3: CASRTTGGNTEAFF
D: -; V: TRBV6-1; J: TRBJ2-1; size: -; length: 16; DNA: TGTGCCAGCAGTGCACCAAGTTGGGTTTCCTACAATGAGCAGTTCTTC; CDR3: CASSAPSWVSYNEQFF
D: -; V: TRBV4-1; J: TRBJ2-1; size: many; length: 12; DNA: TGCGCCAGCAGCCAAGTACAGGGCGTAAAGTTCTTC; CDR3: CASSQVQGVKFF
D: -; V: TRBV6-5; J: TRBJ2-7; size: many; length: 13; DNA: TGTGCCAGCAGTTCCGACCGAGCCTACGAGCAGTACTTC; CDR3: CASSSDRAYEQYF
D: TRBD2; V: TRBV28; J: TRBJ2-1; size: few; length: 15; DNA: TGTGCCAGCAGTCCCTCGGGACTAGCCTTCAATGAGCAGTTCTTC; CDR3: CASSPSGLAFNEQFF
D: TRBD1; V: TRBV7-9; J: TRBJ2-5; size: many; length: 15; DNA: TGTGCCAGCAGCACAGCCGGGACAGGGCAAGAGACCCAGTACTTC; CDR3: CASSTAGTGQETQYF
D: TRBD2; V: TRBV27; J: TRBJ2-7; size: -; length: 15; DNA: TGTGCCAGCAGTTGCTCAGCGGGAGGGCCCCACGAGCAGTACTTC; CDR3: CASSCSAGGPHEQYF
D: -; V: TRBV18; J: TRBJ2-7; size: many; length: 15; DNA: TGTGCCAGCTCACCCCCGGGGCGTGGAAGGTACGAGCAGTACTTC; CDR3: CASSPPGRGRYEQYF
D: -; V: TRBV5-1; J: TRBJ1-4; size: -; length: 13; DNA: TGCGCCAGCAGCTTGGAACCGAATGAAAAACTGTTTTTT; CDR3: CASSLEPNEKLFF
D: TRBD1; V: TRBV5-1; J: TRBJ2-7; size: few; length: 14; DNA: TGCGCCAGCAGCCCAATGGACAGGGCTGGAGAGCAGTACTTC; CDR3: CASSPMDRAGEQYF
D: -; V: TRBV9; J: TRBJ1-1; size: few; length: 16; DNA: TGTGCCAGCAGCGTAGGCCCCAACAGGGCGAACACTGAAGCTTTCTTT; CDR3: CASSVGPNRANTEAFF
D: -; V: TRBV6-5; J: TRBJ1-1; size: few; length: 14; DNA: TGTGCCAGCACCCCCGGCAGAGGGAACACTGAAGCTTTCTTT; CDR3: CASTPGRGNTEAFF
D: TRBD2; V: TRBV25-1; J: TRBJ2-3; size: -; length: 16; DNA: TGTGCCAGCAGTGCATGGTCGGGGGGGAAGACAGATACGCAGTATTTT; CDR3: CASSAWSGGKTDTQYF
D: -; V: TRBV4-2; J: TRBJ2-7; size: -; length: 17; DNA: TGTGCCAGCAGCCAAGAACCCATTTCGGGGGTTCTGGGCGAGCAGTACTTC; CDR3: CASSQEPISGVLGEQYF
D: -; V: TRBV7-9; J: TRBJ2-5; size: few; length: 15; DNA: TGTGCCAGCAGCCCTGTGACAGATTTACTCGATGAGCAGTACTTC; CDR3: CASSPVTDLLDEQYF
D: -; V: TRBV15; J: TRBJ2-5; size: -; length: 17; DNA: TGTGCCACCAGCAGACTTAGGGAGGGGGGTATTGGGGAGACCCAGTACTTC; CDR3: CATSRLREGGIGETQYF
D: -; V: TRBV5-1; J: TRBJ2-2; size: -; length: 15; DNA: TGCGCCAGCAGCTCGGACGGAGCGAACACCGGGGAGCTGTTTTTT; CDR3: CASSSDGANTGELFF
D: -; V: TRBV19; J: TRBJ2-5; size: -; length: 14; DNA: TGTGCCAGTAGTCTTTGGCTAGGCCAAGAGACCCAGTACTTC; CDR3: CASSLWLGQETQYF
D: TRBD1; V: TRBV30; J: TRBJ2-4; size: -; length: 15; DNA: TGTGCCTGGAGCCCTGGGACAGGGGAGGAAAACATTCAGTACTTC; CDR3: CAWSPGTGEENIQYF
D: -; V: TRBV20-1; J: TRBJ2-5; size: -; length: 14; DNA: TGCAGTGCTAGAGCCCCGGGCTCAATAGAGACCCAGTACTTC; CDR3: CSARAPGSIETQYF
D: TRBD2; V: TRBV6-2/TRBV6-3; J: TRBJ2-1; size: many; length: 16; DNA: TGTGCCAGCAGTTCGCCGGGTAGCGGGAGGAACAATGAGCAGTTCTTC; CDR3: CASSSPGSGRNNEQFF
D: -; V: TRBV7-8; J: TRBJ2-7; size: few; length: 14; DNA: TGTGCCAGCAGCCATATAGGGGGGCCCTACGAGCAGTACTTC; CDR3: CASSHIGGPYEQYF
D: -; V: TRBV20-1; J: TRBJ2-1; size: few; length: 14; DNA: TGCAGTGCTAGAAACCCACAGAGGGGCAATGAGCAGTTCTTC; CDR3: CSARNPQRGNEQFF
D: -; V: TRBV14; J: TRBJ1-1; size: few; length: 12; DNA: TGTGCCAGCAGCCTACAGAACACTGAAGCTTTCTTT; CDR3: CASSLQNTEAFF
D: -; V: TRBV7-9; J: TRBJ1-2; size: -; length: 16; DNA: TGTGCCAGCAGCTTGGGTATCGGACCAACATACTCCGGCTACACCTTC; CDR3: CASSLGIGPTYSGYTF
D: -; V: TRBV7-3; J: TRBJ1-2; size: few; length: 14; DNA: TGTGCCAGCAGCTTGGACGGACTCGTCTATGGCTACACCTTC; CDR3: CASSLDGLVYGYTF
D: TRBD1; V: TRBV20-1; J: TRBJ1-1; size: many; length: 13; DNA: TGCAGTGCTCCGGGACAGGGCGGGACTGAAGCTTTCTTT; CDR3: CSAPGQGGTEAFF
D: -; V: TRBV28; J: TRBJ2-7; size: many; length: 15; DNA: TGTGCCAGCAGTTTAGGGGCAGCTAACTCCTACGAGCAGTACTTC; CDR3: CASSLGAANSYEQYF
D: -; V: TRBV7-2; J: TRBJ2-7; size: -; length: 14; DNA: TGTGCCAGCAGCCCTAGCCGGACAGCCTACGAGCAGTACTTC; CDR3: CASSPSRTAYEQYF
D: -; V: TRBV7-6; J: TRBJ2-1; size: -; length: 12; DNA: TGTGCCAGCAGCGCCCCACCCAATGAGCAGTTCTTC; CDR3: CASSAPPNEQFF
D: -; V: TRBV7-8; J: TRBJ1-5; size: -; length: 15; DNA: TGTGCCAGCAGCCGGGGCGCAGGGTCTTCTCAGCCCCAGCATTTT; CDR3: CASSRGAGSSQPQHF
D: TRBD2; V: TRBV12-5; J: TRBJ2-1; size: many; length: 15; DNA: TGTGCTAGTGGTTTCCGGGGGGGCCTGGAGAATGAGCAGTTCTTC; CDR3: CASGFRGGLENEQFF
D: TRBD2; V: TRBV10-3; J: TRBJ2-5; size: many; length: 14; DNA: TGTGCCATCAGTGAGTCGAGCGGGAGCGAGACCCAGTACTTC; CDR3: CAISESSGSETQYF
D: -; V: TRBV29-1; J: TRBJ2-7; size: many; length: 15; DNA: TGCAGCGTCAGGGCCATGAAGGGGAGCTCCTACGAGCAGTACTTC; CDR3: CSVRAMKGSSYEQYF
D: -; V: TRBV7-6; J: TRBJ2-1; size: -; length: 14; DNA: TGTGCCAGCAGCTTATGGGGCCCATACAATGAGCGGTTCTTC; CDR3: CASSLWGPYNERFF
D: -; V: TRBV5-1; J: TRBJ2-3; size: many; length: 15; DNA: TGCGCCAGCAGCTCCAGACGAGGGGACACAGATACGCAGTATTTT; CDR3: CASSSRRGDTDTQYF
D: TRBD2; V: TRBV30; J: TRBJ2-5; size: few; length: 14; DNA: TGTGCCTGGAGAGCCCGCGGGGGGAAAGAGACCCAGTACTTC; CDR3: CAWRARGGKETQYF
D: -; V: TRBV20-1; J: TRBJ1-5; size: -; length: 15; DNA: TGCAGTGCTAGAGATCCCCGACAGGATGATCAGCCCCAGCATTTT; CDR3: CSARDPRQDDQPQHF
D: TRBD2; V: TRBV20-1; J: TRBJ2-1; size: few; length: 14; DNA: TGCAGTGTTAACAGCGGGAGACCCTACAATGAGCAGTTCTTC; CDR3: CSVNSGRPYNEQFF